These T cell receptor beta chains were read from a single sample in a study of T-cell memory formation after mild COVID-19. TCRdb fed the 5' RACE reads into MiXCR, producing one record per CDR3 protein. Of approximately 260,000 distinct CDR3 sequences listed, over 15% are singletons. Sequencing used PBMCs or a T cell subset sorted from them (not recorded which). All receptors derive from a man between 18 and 35 years old who had mild COVID-19 (a few samples of this study predate the infection). Cell type and time point are not known. The CDR3 runs from the conserved cysteine through the conserved F or W. Each record gives: clone size, D gene, V gene, J gene, CDR3 protein, CDR3 DNA. D genes are given only for firm matches. Clone sizes are given selectively: once, few, many, or a class where the clone is expanded.

size: few
D: TRBD2
V: TRBV4-1
J: TRBJ2-3
CDR3: CASSQGTSGSSTDTQYF
DNA: TGCGCCAGCAGCCAGGGTACTAGCGGGTCTAGCACAGATACGCAGTATTTT

size: few
D: TRBD1
V: TRBV24-1
J: TRBJ2-7
CDR3: CATSDSRTGSNEQYF
DNA: TGTGCCACCAGTGATTCCCGGACAGGGAGCAACGAGCAGTACTTC

size: NA
D: NA
V: TRBV5-5
J: TRBJ2-2
CDR3: CASSLRGQGTGELFF
DNA: TGTGCCAGCAGCTTGCGGGGGCAGGGGACCGGGGAGCTGTTTTTT

size: many
D: NA
V: TRBV2
J: TRBJ2-1
CDR3: CASTVANEQFF
DNA: TGTGCCAGCACAGTAGCGAATGAGCAGTTCTTC

size: NA
D: NA
V: TRBV2
J: TRBJ2-5
CDR3: CASSEFPPTQYF
DNA: TGTGCCAGCAGTGAATTCCCCCCGACCCAGTACTTC

size: few
D: NA
V: TRBV7-9
J: TRBJ1-4
CDR3: CASSSGGERWKLFF
DNA: TGTGCCAGCAGCTCTGGCGGAGAACGGTGGAAACTGTTTTTT

size: many
D: NA
V: TRBV5-4
J: TRBJ2-4
CDR3: CASSFIYGGRGKNIQYF
DNA: TGTGCCAGCAGCTTCATTTATGGGGGGAGAGGCAAAAACATTCAGTACTTC

size: many
D: NA
V: TRBV7-2
J: TRBJ2-1
CDR3: CASSLSSNNEQFF
DNA: TGTGCCAGCAGCTTAAGCAGTAACAATGAGCAGTTCTTC

size: NA
D: TRBD2
V: TRBV5-1
J: TRBJ2-4
CDR3: CASAERGSPGAKNIQYF
DNA: TGCGCCTCGGCGGAGCGGGGGTCCCCTGGAGCCAAAAACATTCAGTACTTC

size: few
D: NA
V: TRBV11-2
J: TRBJ2-3
CDR3: CASSLWMAGEDTQYF
DNA: TGTGCCAGCAGCTTATGGATGGCCGGCGAAGATACGCAGTATTTT

size: NA
D: TRBD2
V: TRBV7-6
J: TRBJ2-1
CDR3: CASSLEASGDHNEQFF
DNA: TGTGCCAGCAGCTTAGAGGCTAGCGGGGACCACAATGAGCAGTTCTTC

size: few
D: NA
V: TRBV7-2
J: TRBJ2-6
CDR3: CASSSPVVGANVLTF
DNA: TGTGCCAGCAGCTCCCCGGTTGTCGGGGCCAACGTCCTGACTTTC

size: few
D: NA
V: TRBV5-5
J: TRBJ2-5
CDR3: CASRTPAGETQYF
DNA: TGTGCCAGCAGAACCCCTGCGGGGGAGACCCAGTACTTC

size: few
D: NA
V: TRBV29-1
J: TRBJ2-7
CDR3: CSVRSPGRDEQYF
DNA: TGCAGCGTCCGATCTCCGGGTAGGGACGAGCAGTACTTC

size: NA
D: NA
V: TRBV3-1
J: TRBJ1-6
CDR3: CASSQGGQVGPLHF
DNA: TGTGCCAGCAGCCAAGGAGGGCAGGTAGGCCCCCTCCACTTT

size: NA
D: TRBD1
V: TRBV5-1
J: TRBJ2-6
CDR3: CASSFRDRGLGANVLTF
DNA: TGCGCCAGCAGCTTTAGGGACAGGGGACTTGGGGCCAACGTCCTGACTTTC

size: many
D: NA
V: TRBV6-5
J: TRBJ2-1
CDR3: CASRVGTQNNEQFF
DNA: TGTGCCAGCAGAGTAGGGACACAGAACAATGAGCAGTTCTTC

size: many
D: TRBD1
V: TRBV4-2
J: TRBJ2-4
CDR3: CASSHRQGVGDIQYF
DNA: TGTGCCAGCAGCCATAGACAGGGGGTAGGAGACATTCAGTACTTC

size: NA
D: NA
V: TRBV5-5
J: TRBJ1-1
CDR3: CASSLDPPRAAEAFF
DNA: TGTGCCAGCAGCTTGGATCCCCCCAGGGCGGCTGAAGCTTTCTTT

size: NA
D: NA
V: TRBV6-2/TRBV6-3
J: TRBJ1-2
CDR3: CASSYRGDANYGYTF
DNA: TGTGCCAGCAGTTACCGCGGGGACGCTAACTATGGCTACACCTTC

size: few
D: NA
V: TRBV19
J: TRBJ1-1
CDR3: CASSIVGGANTEAFF
DNA: TGTGCCAGTAGTATAGTTGGGGGAGCGAACACTGAAGCTTTCTTT

size: NA
D: NA
V: TRBV20-1
J: TRBJ1-2
CDR3: CSARDNREYGYTF
DNA: TGCAGTGCTAGAGATAACAGGGAGTATGGCTACACCTTC

size: once
D: TRBD2
V: TRBV20-1
J: TRBJ2-5
CDR3: CSALLAGAQETQYF
DNA: TGCAGTGCTCTACTAGCGGGGGCCCAAGAGACCCAGTACTTC

size: few
D: NA
V: TRBV6-5
J: TRBJ1-2
CDR3: CASSYARGGYGYTF
DNA: TGTGCCAGCAGTTACGCCAGGGGCGGTTATGGCTACACCTTC

size: NA
D: NA
V: TRBV7-2
J: TRBJ1-2
CDR3: CASSLVGAGYTF
DNA: TGTGCCAGCAGCTTAGTTGGGGCTGGCTACACCTTC

size: few
D: NA
V: TRBV6-5
J: TRBJ2-7
CDR3: CASNRDGAYEQYF
DNA: TGTGCCAGCAACCGGGACGGTGCCTACGAGCAGTACTTC

size: few
D: TRBD1
V: TRBV18
J: TRBJ1-1
CDR3: CASSPNPGQLNTEAFF
DNA: TGTGCCAGCTCACCAAATCCGGGACAGTTGAACACTGAAGCTTTCTTT

size: NA
D: NA
V: TRBV7-3
J: TRBJ2-3
CDR3: CASSRGKGTDTQYF
DNA: TGTGCCAGCAGCCGTGGAAAGGGCACAGATACGCAGTATTTT

size: NA
D: NA
V: TRBV9
J: TRBJ2-7
CDR3: CASSADHGSYEQYF
DNA: TGTGCCAGCAGCGCGGACCACGGGAGCTACGAGCAGTACTTC

size: NA
D: NA
V: TRBV30
J: TRBJ1-1
CDR3: CAWNLDSNTEAFF
DNA: TGTGCCTGGAATTTGGACAGTAACACTGAAGCTTTCTTT

size: few
D: TRBD2
V: TRBV11-2
J: TRBJ2-7
CDR3: CASSLVVGLASSYEQYF
DNA: TGTGCCAGCAGCTTAGTGGTCGGACTAGCGAGCTCCTACGAGCAGTACTTC

size: few
D: NA
V: TRBV3-1
J: TRBJ1-3
CDR3: CASSQDVLTGNTIYF
DNA: TGTGCCAGCAGCCAAGATGTACTGACTGGAAACACCATATATTTT

size: NA
D: NA
V: TRBV11-3
J: TRBJ2-5
CDR3: CASSSYPGPGETQYF
DNA: TGTGCCAGCAGCTCCTACCCGGGACCGGGGGAGACCCAGTACTTC

size: many
D: NA
V: TRBV5-1
J: TRBJ1-2
CDR3: CASSLAGRFTPFGYTF
DNA: TGCGCCAGCAGCTTGGCGGGGCGTTTCACCCCCTTTGGCTACACCTTC

size: few
D: NA
V: TRBV12-3/TRBV12-4
J: TRBJ1-5
CDR3: CASSRGGGSQPQHF
DNA: TGTGCCAGCAGCCGGGGGGGAGGGAGTCAGCCCCAGCATTTT

size: few
D: TRBD2
V: TRBV28
J: TRBJ2-3
CDR3: CASRPGLAVIIDTQYF
DNA: TGTGCCAGCAGGCCCGGACTAGCGGTAATAATAGATACGCAGTATTTT

size: NA
D: NA
V: TRBV2
J: TRBJ1-1
CDR3: CASSERAIRYTEAFF
DNA: TGTGCCAGCAGTGAAAGGGCAATCCGGTACACTGAAGCTTTCTTT

size: few
D: TRBD2
V: TRBV12-3/TRBV12-4
J: TRBJ2-3
CDR3: CASSRGGLVLTDTQYF
DNA: TGTGCCAGCAGCCGCGGGGGGCTGGTCCTCACAGATACGCAGTATTTT

size: few
D: NA
V: TRBV7-9
J: TRBJ2-3
CDR3: CASSLFLAADTQYF
DNA: TGTGCCAGCAGCTTATTTCTAGCTGCAGATACGCAGTATTTT

size: few
D: NA
V: TRBV18
J: TRBJ2-5
CDR3: CASQLPGTETQYF
DNA: TGTGCCAGCCAACTCCCAGGGACAGAGACCCAGTACTTC

size: NA
D: TRBD1
V: TRBV4-2
J: TRBJ1-1
CDR3: CASSQQGQGFTEAFF
DNA: TGTGCCAGCAGCCAGCAGGGACAGGGATTTACTGAAGCTTTCTTT

size: once
D: NA
V: TRBV12-3/TRBV12-4
J: TRBJ2-2
CDR3: CATSQTGELFF
DNA: TGTGCCACCTCTCAAACCGGGGAGCTGTTTTTT

size: NA
D: NA
V: TRBV29-1
J: TRBJ2-5
CDR3: CSLLTRWGETQYF
DNA: TGCAGCCTATTGACCCGATGGGGGGAGACCCAGTACTTC

size: few
D: NA
V: TRBV5-5
J: TRBJ1-6
CDR3: CASAAGPIRNSPLHF
DNA: TGTGCCAGCGCGGCAGGGCCAATTCGTAATTCACCCCTCCACTTT

size: NA
D: TRBD2
V: TRBV9
J: TRBJ2-1
CDR3: CASSVLLAGGLNEQFF
DNA: TGTGCCAGCAGCGTCTTACTAGCGGGGGGCCTAAATGAGCAGTTCTTC

size: NA
D: TRBD1
V: TRBV6-2/TRBV6-3
J: TRBJ1-6
CDR3: CASRMDRGLLNSPLHF
DNA: TGTGCCAGCAGGATGGACAGGGGGCTTCTTAATTCACCCCTCCACTTT